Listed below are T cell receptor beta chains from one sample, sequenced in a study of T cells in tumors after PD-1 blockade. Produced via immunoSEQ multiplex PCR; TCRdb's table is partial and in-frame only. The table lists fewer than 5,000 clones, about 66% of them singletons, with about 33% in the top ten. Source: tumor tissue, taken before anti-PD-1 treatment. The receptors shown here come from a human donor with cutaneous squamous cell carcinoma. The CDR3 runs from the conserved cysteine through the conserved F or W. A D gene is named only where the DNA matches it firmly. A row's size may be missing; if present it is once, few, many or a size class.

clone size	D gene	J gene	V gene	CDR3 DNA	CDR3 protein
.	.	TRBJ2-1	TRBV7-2	TGTGCCAGCAGCTTATCGTTAGGATCCGCGGGGCAGTTCTTC	CASSLSLGSAGQFF
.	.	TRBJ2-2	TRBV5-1	TGCGCCAGCACCCCAATCACCGGGGAGCTGTTTTTT	CASTPITGELFF
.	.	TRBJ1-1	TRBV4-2	TGTGCCAGCAGCCAAGACACGAAAAACACTGAAGCTTTCTTT	CASSQDTKNTEAFF
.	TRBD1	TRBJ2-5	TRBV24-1	TGTGCCACCAGTGAGACAGGGTCAGAGACCCAGTACTTC	CATSETGSETQYF
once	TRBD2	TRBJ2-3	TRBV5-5	TGTGCCAGCAGCTTAGCGGGGGACCACACAGATACGCAGTATTTT	CASSLAGDHTDTQYF
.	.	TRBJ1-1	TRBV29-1	TGCAGCGCCGTCGGAGTGAACACTGAAGCTTTCTTT	CSAVGVNTEAFF
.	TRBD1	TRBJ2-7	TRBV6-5	TGTGCCAGCAGTCAACAGACAGGGGGCGCCTACGAGCAGTACTTC	CASSQQTGGAYEQYF
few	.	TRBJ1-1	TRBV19	TGTGCCAGTAGTTCCGGGGGTCCCCGCGCTGAAGCTTTCTTT	CASSSGGPRAEAFF
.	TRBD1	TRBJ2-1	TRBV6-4	TGTGCCAGCAGTGAAACAGGGGCGAATGAGCAGTTCTTC	CASSETGANEQFF
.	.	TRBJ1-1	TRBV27	TGTGCCAGCAAACTGGGAGCGGGCCACTCCCGGGGGATCGGAATGAACACTGAAGCTTTCTTT	CASKLGAGHSRGIGMNTEAFF
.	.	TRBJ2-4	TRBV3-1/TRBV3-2	TGTGCCAGCAGCCAAGATCCCGGCCCCCGGGTCATTCAGTACTTC	CASSQDPGPRVIQYF
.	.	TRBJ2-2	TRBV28	TGTGCCAGCAGTTCCTACAGGAACGCGAACACCGGGGAGCTGTTTTTT	CASSSYRNANTGELFF
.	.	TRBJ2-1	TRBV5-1	TGCGCCAGCTCGGTACAGGTTTCCTCCTACAATGAGCAGTTCTTC	CASSVQVSSYNEQFF
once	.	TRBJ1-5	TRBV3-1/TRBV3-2	TGTGCCAGCAGCCAAGATTACGGACCTCGTCAGCCCCAGCATTTT	CASSQDYGPRQPQHF
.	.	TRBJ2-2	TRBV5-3	TGTGCCAGAAGCTCCGCCAGGGACTGGGAGCTGTTTTTT	CARSSARDWELFF
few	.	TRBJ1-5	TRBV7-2	TGTGCCAGCAGCTTAGACCTTTGGCAGCCCCAGCATTTT	CASSLDLWQPQHF
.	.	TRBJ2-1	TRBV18	TGTGCCAGCTCACCCCAAGAGAATAGACAGGTTACGTACAATGAGCAGTTCTTC	CASSPQENRQVTYNEQFF
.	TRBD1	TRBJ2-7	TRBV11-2	TGTGCCAGCAGCTTACAAGGGACAGGGGCCGAGCAGTACTTC	CASSLQGTGAEQYF
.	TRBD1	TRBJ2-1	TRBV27	TGTGCCAGCAGGCGAACCCCCGGGACAGTACCCTCCAATGAGCAGTTCTTC	CASRRTPGTVPSNEQFF
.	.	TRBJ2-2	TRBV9	TGTGCCAGCAGCGTAGGAGTGAGTCAAACCGGGGAGCTGTTTTTT	CASSVGVSQTGELFF
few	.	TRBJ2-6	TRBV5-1	TGCGCCAGCAGCTCCGACGGTAGCTCTGGGGCCAACGTCCTGACTTTC	CASSSDGSSGANVLTF
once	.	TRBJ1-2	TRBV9	TGTGCCAGCAGCAAAGGACAGCTTCCTAATGGCTACACCTTC	CASSKGQLPNGYTF
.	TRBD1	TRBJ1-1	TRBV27	TGTGCCAGCAGTTTAGGGACAGGGGGTCCTGAAGCTTTCTTT	CASSLGTGGPEAFF
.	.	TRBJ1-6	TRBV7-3	TGTGCCAGCAGCCCCCGAGGTGTAGGGACCGGTTCACCCCTCCACTTT	CASSPRGVGTGSPLHF
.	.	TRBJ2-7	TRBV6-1	TGTGCCAGCAGTGAAGATTGGGGGACTTTCTCCTACGAGCAGTACTTC	CASSEDWGTFSYEQYF
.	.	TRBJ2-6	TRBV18	TGTGCCAGCTCACCACCTTACGGGTTCTCTGGGGCCAACGTCCTGACTTTC	CASSPPYGFSGANVLTF
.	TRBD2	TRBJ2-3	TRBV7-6	TGTGCCAGCAGCCCCCCGGGGGGGATTTCCACAGATACGCAGTATTTT	CASSPPGGISTDTQYF
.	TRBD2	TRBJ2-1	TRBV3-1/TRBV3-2	TGTGCCAGCCGGGTAGCAGCGGGGGGAGATGAGCAGTTCTTC	CASRVAAGGDEQFF
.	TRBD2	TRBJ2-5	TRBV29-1	TGCAGCGTTGACGGGGCTAGCGGTCAAGAGACCCAGTACTTC	CSVDGASGQETQYF
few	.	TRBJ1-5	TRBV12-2	TGTGCAAGTCGCTACCCTTCTGTCCTCGATCAGCCCCAGCATTTT	CASRYPSVLDQPQHF
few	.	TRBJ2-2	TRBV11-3	TGTGCCAGCAGCCCCGGGGTGGCCGGGGAGCTGTTTTTT	CASSPGVAGELFF
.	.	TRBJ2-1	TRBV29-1	TGCAGCGTTGTATTCCATGAGCAGTTCTTC	CSVVFHEQFF
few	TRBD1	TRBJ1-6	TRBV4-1	TGCGCCAGAAAGAGGGGGCGAAATTCACCCCTCCACTTT	CARKRGRNSPLHF
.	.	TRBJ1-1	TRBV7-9	TGTGCCAGCAGCGATGGACAGACGAACACTGAAGCTTTCTTT	CASSDGQTNTEAFF
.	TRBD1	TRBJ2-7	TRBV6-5	TGTGCCAGCAGTTACGGACAGGGGGCGTACGAGCAGTACTTC	CASSYGQGAYEQYF
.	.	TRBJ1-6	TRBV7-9	TGTGCCAGCAGCTTAAGCTGGGCCCTTTCACCCCTCCACTTT	CASSLSWALSPLHF
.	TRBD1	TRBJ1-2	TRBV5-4	TGTGCCAGCAGCTTGGCCGGGACAGGGAACTATGGCTACACCTTC	CASSLAGTGNYGYTF
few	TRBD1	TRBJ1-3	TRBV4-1	TGCGCCAGCAGCCAAGGCAGGGGGGAGTTGTCTGGAAACACCATATATTTT	CASSQGRGELSGNTIYF
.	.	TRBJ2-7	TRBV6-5	TGTGCCAGCAGCCCAAGCATGGTCTACGAGCAGTACTTC	CASSPSMVYEQYF
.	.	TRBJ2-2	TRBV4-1	TGCGCCAGCAGCCCAGGCGTGTTCACCAGGGTTGGAACCGGGGAGCTGTTTTTT	CASSPGVFTRVGTGELFF
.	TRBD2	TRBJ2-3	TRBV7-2	TGTGCCAGCAGCTTGGGAGCTAGCGGGGGACTGGCAGATACGCAGTATTTT	CASSLGASGGLADTQYF
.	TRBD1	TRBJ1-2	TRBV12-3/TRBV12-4	TGTGCCAGCAGCCAGGGGGCGCGGCAGGGCTACACCTTC	CASSQGARQGYTF
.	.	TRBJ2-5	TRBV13	TGTGCCAGCAGCCACGTCCAAGAGACCCAGTACTTC	CASSHVQETQYF
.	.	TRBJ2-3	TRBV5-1	TGCGCCAGCAGCTTGATGGCAGGGGTTGATACGCAGTATTTT	CASSLMAGVDTQYF
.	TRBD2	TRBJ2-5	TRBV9	TGTGCCAGCAGCGGGGGACTAGCGGCCAGACAAGAGACCCAGTACTTC	CASSGGLAARQETQYF
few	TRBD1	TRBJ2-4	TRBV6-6	TGTGCCAGCAGTTACAGGGGGCTAGCCAAAAACATTCAGTACTTC	CASSYRGLAKNIQYF
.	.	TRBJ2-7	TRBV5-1	TGCGCCAGCAGCCCCGCTCCCGGACTCTCCTACGAGCAGTACTTC	CASSPAPGLSYEQYF